This is a list of T cell receptor beta chains from one sample in a study of identical twins. TCRdb processed the 5' RACE reads anew with MiXCR; each CDR3 protein has one entry. Seen here are 400,000 to 500,000 distinct CDR3 sequences, around 20% observed once, and the top ten hold 12%. The sequenced material came from naive T cells sorted from blood. The receptors were sampled from a man aged 50 to 60 in good health. Both conserved end residues are part of each CDR3. The order of the fields is D gene, CDR3 length, clone size, J gene, V gene, CDR3 DNA, CDR3 protein. A D gene is named only where the DNA matches it firmly. Clone size is not always given. Where it is, it says once, few, many or a class for expanded clones.

>NA|13|NA|TRBJ1-3|TRBV5-1
TGCGCCAGCAGCTTGGGAGGGACGGACACCATATATTTT
CASSLGGTDTIYF
>NA|14|many|TRBJ1-6|TRBV20-1
TGCAGTGCTAGGGAGGGGCCCTATAATTCACCCCTCCACTTT
CSAREGPYNSPLHF
>NA|15|few|TRBJ1-4|TRBV27
TGTGCCAGGAAACAGCCTGGGCAGCCGAATGAAAAACTGTTTTTT
CARKQPGQPNEKLFF
>NA|14|many|TRBJ1-1|TRBV7-9
TGTGCCAGCAGCTTATTTGTAACAGACACTGAAGCTTTCTTT
CASSLFVTDTEAFF
>NA|14|NA|TRBJ2-3|TRBV6-2/TRBV6-3
TGTGCCAGCAGTCGAACTTTAGCGGCAGATACGCAGTATTTT
CASSRTLAADTQYF
>NA|13|few|TRBJ2-1|TRBV13
TGTGCCAGCAGAAGCGTGGGGCGGGATGAGCAGTTCTTC
CASRSVGRDEQFF
>NA|16|few|TRBJ1-5|TRBV6-5
TGTGCCAGCAGTTCCTCGGGCAGGGCCTTTAATCAGCCCCAGCATTTT
CASSSSGRAFNQPQHF
>TRBD1|16|few|TRBJ1-1|TRBV11-2
TGTGCCAGCAGCTTAGAGGGACAGCTCCTGAACACTGAAGCTTTCTTT
CASSLEGQLLNTEAFF
>NA|14|NA|TRBJ2-7|TRBV27
TGTGCCAGTTCCTCAGGGGACCGGGGCTACGAGCAGTACTTC
CASSSGDRGYEQYF
>TRBD2|15|few|TRBJ2-3|TRBV7-2
TGTGCCAGCAGCCGGGACGGGGGGGGCACAGATACGCAGTATTTT
CASSRDGGGTDTQYF
>TRBD1|15|NA|TRBJ2-7|TRBV11-2
TGTGCCAGCAGCTTAGCCGCCGGGACAGCCTACGAGCAGTACTTC
CASSLAAGTAYEQYF
>NA|11|once|TRBJ1-2|TRBV2
TGTGCCAGCGGTCGAGGGGAGGGCTACACCTTC
CASGRGEGYTF
>NA|15|many|TRBJ2-3|TRBV5-1
TGCGCCAGAAAAATGGGGGATTTACGCACAGATACGCAGTATTTT
CARKMGDLRTDTQYF
>NA|15|few|TRBJ2-7|TRBV6-1
TGTGCCAGCAACATCAGGGCCAACCCAATCTACGAGCAGTACTTC
CASNIRANPIYEQYF
>TRBD1|12|many|TRBJ1-1|TRBV2
TGTGCCAGCAGCCTCACAGGGGATGAAGCTTTCTTT
CASSLTGDEAFF
>NA|13|many|TRBJ2-3|TRBV5-1
TGCGCCAGCACCGCGCCGGGAGCAGATACGCAGTATTTT
CASTAPGADTQYF
>NA|12|NA|TRBJ1-1|TRBV24-1
TGTGCCACCAGCGGGGCGGGCACTGAAGCTTTCTTT
CATSGAGTEAFF
>NA|14|NA|TRBJ1-1|TRBV4-1
TGCGCCAGCAGCCAAGAGAGGCAGGACACTGAAGCTTTCTTT
CASSQERQDTEAFF
>TRBD2|14|few|TRBJ2-5|TRBV29-1
TGCAGCGTTGGTCAAGCGGGGTCCCAAGAGACCCAGTACTTC
CSVGQAGSQETQYF
>NA|17|NA|TRBJ1-5|TRBV6-2/TRBV6-3
TGTGCCAGCAGCCCCAGGCAATGGGGGGAATTTAATCAGCCCCAGCATTTT
CASSPRQWGEFNQPQHF
>NA|14|NA|TRBJ2-4|TRBV7-2
TGTGCCAGCAGCTTATCCGGCTTAAAAAACATTCAGTACTTC
CASSLSGLKNIQYF
>TRBD2|16|few|TRBJ2-1|TRBV7-2
TGTGCCAGCAGCTTTATTGGGACTAGCGGCAACAATGAGCAGTTCTTC
CASSFIGTSGNNEQFF
>TRBD2|15|NA|TRBJ2-1|TRBV5-1
TGCGCCAGCAGCTTGGGTAGCGGGAGTGTCAATGAGCAGTTCTTC
CASSLGSGSVNEQFF
>NA|15|NA|TRBJ2-5|TRBV18
TGTGCCAGCTCACCAAGCTCTTCGATAGAAGAGACCCAGTACTTC
CASSPSSSIEETQYF
>NA|15|NA|TRBJ1-4|TRBV4-3
TGCGCCAGCAGCCAAGATCGCGGGTCAGGGGAAAAACTGTTTTTT
CASSQDRGSGEKLFF
>NA|12|NA|TRBJ2-5|TRBV20-1
TGCAGTGCTAGAGGGTTCCAAGAGACCCAGTACTTC
CSARGFQETQYF
>TRBD2|15|NA|TRBJ2-7|TRBV5-1
TGCGCCAGCAGCTTGTCTAGCGGGGAAACCTACGAGCAGTACTTC
CASSLSSGETYEQYF
>TRBD1|15|NA|TRBJ2-3|TRBV6-5
TGTGCCAGCAGTTCAGGGACAGGGAGCGCAGATACGCAGTATTTT
CASSSGTGSADTQYF
>TRBD1|15|NA|TRBJ1-1|TRBV4-2
TGTGCCAGCAGCCGTGAAGGGACAGGGGGCACTGAAGCTTTCTTT
CASSREGTGGTEAFF
>TRBD2|16|few|TRBJ2-3|TRBV7-2
TGTGCCAGCAGCTTTGCGGCGGGAGCCAGCACAGATACGCAGTATTTT
CASSFAAGASTDTQYF
>NA|17|few|TRBJ2-1|TRBV6-5
TGTGCCAGCAGTTACTCTACCGCCGCCTCCTCCTACAATGAGCAGTTCTTC
CASSYSTAASSYNEQFF
>NA|13|many|TRBJ2-7|TRBV5-6
TGTGCCAGCAGCTTTCGGCGGGATTACGAGCAGTACTTC
CASSFRRDYEQYF
>NA|13|NA|TRBJ2-2|TRBV6-6
TGTGCCAGCAGTTACTTTCCGGGCGGGGAGCTGTTTTTT
CASSYFPGGELFF
>TRBD2|16|many|TRBJ2-5|TRBV5-1
TGCGCCAGCACATTTGGAACTAGCGGGCTTCAAGAGACCCAGTACTTC
CASTFGTSGLQETQYF
>NA|13|few|TRBJ2-3|TRBV29-1
TGCACCTCAAGGGGACTTCAGACAGATACGCAGTATTTT
CTSRGLQTDTQYF
>NA|14|many|TRBJ1-1|TRBV29-1
TGCAGCGTCCCTCCAGGGACCCAAGGGAGTGAAGCTTTCTTT
CSVPPGTQGSEAFF
>NA|15|once|TRBJ2-7|TRBV5-5
TGTGCCAGCAGCCTCAAGGGAGACACTTACTACGAGCAGTACTTC
CASSLKGDTYYEQYF
>NA|15|NA|TRBJ1-3|TRBV5-1
TGCGCCAGCAGCTTGTTTGCTGGCTCTGGAAACACCATATATTTT
CASSLFAGSGNTIYF
>NA|16|many|TRBJ2-6|TRBV28
TGTGCCAGCAGTTTAATCGGGCGCTCTGGGGCCAACGTCCTGACTTTC
CASSLIGRSGANVLTF
>NA|15|NA|TRBJ2-5|TRBV5-1
TGCGCCAGCAGCTTGGAAACGGGGGCGGCAGGGACCCAGTACTTC
CASSLETGAAGTQYF